Each of the 27 T cell receptor beta chains below was sequenced from the same sample in a study of beta chain features in type 1 diabetes. The study reverse transcribed the entire isolated RNA, so it sequenced expressed TCRB transcripts. Method: immunoSEQ multiplex PCR; TCRdb's copy keeps in-frame clones and lacks some. Of almost 250,000 clones listed, less than 15% are singletons. Sequenced input: naive CD4+ T cells from blood. These receptors were obtained from a woman in her forties in good health.

This clone was found a few times. The chain recombines TRBV25-1 with TRBJ2-1; perhaps TRBD1 as D (6 bases). The CDR3 extends over 14 amino acids. V was cut by 2 bases and J by 2 bases, with 7 bases left in between. Germline values: CDR1 MGHDK, CDR2 SYGVNS. This CDR3 is CASSERTAYNEQFF. For the CDR3, the DNA is TGTGCCAGCAGTGAACGGACAGCCTACAATGAGCAGTTCTTC. The complete variable domain, with remaining parts taken from reference TRBV25-1 and TRBJ2-1, reads EADIYQTPRYLVIGTGKKITLECSQTMGHDKMYWYQQDPGMELHLIHYSYGVNSTEKGDLSSESTVSRIRTEHFPLTLESARPSHTSQYLCASSERTAYNEQFFGPGTRLTVL.

V and J are TRBV19 and TRBJ1-4, with TRBD1 as a possible D gene (6 bases). V was pared by 0 bases and J by 10 bases, with 12 bases between. Germline V lookup: CDR1 LNHDA, CDR2 SQIVND (reference sequence). The CDR3 runs 14 residues. The CDR3 loop reads CASSIEGTFGKLFF. Written as DNA, the CDR3 is TGTGCCAGTAGTATAGAGGGGACATTCGGAAAACTGTTTTTT.

The chain links TRBV27 to TRBJ2-6, with 8 bases lining up with TRBD1. CDR3 length equals 15 residues. From germline, CDR1 is MNHEY and CDR2 SMNVEV (reference sequence). Trimming cost V 5 bases and J 0 bases; bases outside gene matches: 0. DNA of the CDR3: TGTGCCAGCAGTACAGGGGGCTCTGGGGCCAACGTCCTGACTTTC. It codes for CASSTGGSGANVLTF.

The chain joins TRBV9 to TRBJ2-3; TRBD2 aligns across 10 bases. The CDR3 totals 17 residues. V was clipped by 2 bases and J by 0 bases; unmatched bases: 6. Per the germline V gene, CDR1 is SGDLS and CDR2 is YYNGEE. CDR3 DNA sequence: TGTGCCAGCAGCGTTGGACTAGCGGAGCCCAGCACAGATACGCAGTATTTT. This gives the protein CASSVGLAEPSTDTQYF.

The V call is TRBV6-5, the J call TRBJ2-3, with 12 bases matching TRBD2. The CDR3 totals 16 residues. The V and J ends lost 2 bases and 4 bases, in that order; junction bases with no gene match: 4. Germline V lookup: CDR1 MNHEY, CDR2 SVGAGI. The CDR3 spells CASSYGLAGGPDTQYF. The DNA of the CDR3 is TGTGCCAGCAGTTACGGGCTAGCGGGGGGGCCAGATACGCAGTATTTT.

This clone was counted a few times. The gene calls are TRBV7-8 and TRBJ2-7; 10 nucleotides line up with TRBD2. The CDR3 loop spans 18 amino acids. Trimming cost V 3 bases and J 5 bases; bases outside gene matches: 16. Germline V CDR1 and CDR2: SGHVS, FQNEAQ. CDR3 loop: CASSFKRGGGRTVDEQYF. CDR3 DNA: TGTGCCAGCAGCTTTAAGCGGGGGGGCGGCCGGACTGTCGACGAGCAGTACTTC.

This clone was detected only a few times. V gene TRBV6-6 combines with J gene TRBJ1-6; 7 bases are shared with TRBD1. After removal of 5 bases from V and 6 bases from J, the junction contained 7 bases not matched to a gene. Germline CDR1 MNHNY, CDR2 SVGAGI (reference sequence). The CDR3 is made up of 15 amino acids. In DNA form, the CDR3 reads TGTGCCAGCAGTAAGCCGGGACAGAGTAATTCACCCCTCCACTTT. It codes for CASSKPGQSNSPLHF.

V gene TRBV4-1 combines with J gene TRBJ2-7; TRBD2 matches at 9 bases. CDR1 MGHRA and CDR2 YSYEKL come from the germline V gene. The CDR3 loop spans 16 amino acids. With V trimmed by 2 bases and J by 2 bases, 7 bases remained unmatched. The chain's CDR3 is CASSQPQRGAPYEQYF. As DNA, the CDR3 is TGCGCCAGCAGCCAACCTCAGCGGGGGGCACCCTACGAGCAGTACTTC.

This clone was seen a handful of times. The rearrangement uses TRBV9 and TRBJ2-7; a possible D gene is TRBD2 (6 bases). Germline CDR1 reads SGDLS; CDR2 reads YYNGEE. The CDR3 extends over 14 amino acids. Trimming removed 4 bases at V and 4 bases at J, with 15 bases between. This CDR3 reads CASSSTGVTYEQYF. Written as DNA, the CDR3 is TGTGCCAGCAGCTCAACGGGGGTAACTTACGAGCAGTACTTC.

This clone was found a few times. The rearrangement links TRBV6-6 to TRBJ1-2; 8 bases are shared with TRBD1. The CDR3 is made up of 15 amino acids. Germline values: CDR1 MNHNY, CDR2 SVGAGI (reference sequence). V lost 4 bases and J lost 4; bases outside the gene matches: 8. CDR3 nucleotides: TGTGCCAGCAGTTCTGGACAGGGTGGGGGCTATGGCTACACCTTC. Protein: CASSSGQGGGYGYTF.

The V call is TRBV10-3, the J call TRBJ1-2, with 9 bases fitting TRBD1. Germline V lookup: CDR1 ENHRY, CDR2 SYGVKD. The CDR3 has 13 residues. V lost 4 bases, J lost 8 bases, and 5 bases stayed unmatched. The CDR3 here is CAISAGQGWGYTF. The CDR3 DNA sequence: TGTGCCATCAGTGCCGGACAGGGGTGGGGCTACACCTTC.

This clone came up a few times. The rearrangement uses TRBV5-1 and TRBJ2-5; D may be TRBD1 (5 bases). The CDR3 length is 15 residues. V was shortened by 5 bases and J by 5 bases, with 19 bases between the two germline ends. CDR1 and CDR2 (germline): SGHRS, YFSETQ. DNA of the CDR3: TGCGCCAGCAGACCCGGACACCAAATGCGGGAGACCCAGTACTTC. Translating gives CASRPGHQMRETQYF.

The chain carries TRBV5-1 and TRBJ1-1, with 9 bases identical to TRBD1. The J segment lost 0 bases and the V segment lost 5 bases, leaving 8 bases of the junction unmatched. This CDR3 has 16 residues. The germline gives CDR1 SGHRS, CDR2 YFSETQ. The CDR3 sequence: CASRGWTGDMNTEAFF. The CDR3 DNA reads TGCGCCAGCAGGGGGTGGACAGGGGACATGAACACTGAAGCTTTCTTT.

This clone was detected a few times. This chain connects TRBV10-3 to TRBJ2-7; possibly TRBD1 for D (6 bases). This CDR3 is built from 13 residues. V shed 6 bases and J shed 3 bases, with 12 bases lying between them. The germline gives CDR1 ENHRY, CDR2 SYGVKD. The CDR3 here is CAIRTTGYYEQYF. CDR3 in DNA: TGTGCCATCAGGACGACAGGTTACTACGAGCAGTACTTC.

There are many counts of this clone. The chain links TRBV23-1 to TRBJ1-3; D not resolved. TRBV23-1 is an ORF for which the function is uncertain. Trimming removed 11 bases from V and 4 bases from J, with 6 bases in between. CDR3 length: 10 residues. This CDR3 reads CAGEGNTIYF. The CDR3 nucleotides are TGCGCCGGTGAGGGAAACACCATATATTTT.

The chain joins TRBV6-6 to TRBJ2-1, with D perhaps TRBD2 (6 bases). CDR1 and CDR2 (germline): MNHNY, SVGAGI (reference sequence). CDR3 length: 15 amino acids. V was shortened by 5 bases and J by 8 bases, with 19 bases between the two germline ends. The CDR3 spells CASSRPGLQGDEQFF. CDR3 nucleotides: TGTGCCAGCAGTCGACCGGGACTCCAAGGGGATGAGCAGTTCTTC.

This clone was picked up a small number of times. The rearrangement uses TRBV29-1 and TRBJ1-2; a possible D gene is TRBD1 (6 bases). Germline V lookup: CDR1 SQVTM, CDR2 ANQGSEA. The V gene lost 7 bases and the J gene lost 0 bases, with 12 bases spanning the gap. CDR3 size: 13 residues. CDR3 region: CSESDSPNYGYTF. In nucleotides, the CDR3 is TGCAGCGAGTCGGACAGCCCTAACTATGGCTACACCTTC.

This clone was detected only a few times. The CDR3 DNA reads TGTGCCAGCAGCTTAGTCGCGGCTCGAAGAGAGACCCAGTACTTC. Translation: CASSLVAARRETQYF. The V call is TRBV7-9, the J call TRBJ2-5, with D unresolved. The CDR3 is 15 residues long. The germline V and J ends were trimmed by 1 base and 4 bases, with 13 bases remaining between them. Germline loops: CDR1 SEHNR, CDR2 FQNEAQ (reference sequence).

This clone was seen only a few times. The chain is built from TRBV18 and TRBJ1-3, with TRBD1 as a possible D gene (5 bases). V dropped 2 bases and J dropped 0 bases, with 8 bases sitting between them. The CDR3 length is 15 residues. Germline values: CDR1 KGHSH, CDR2 LQKENI. The CDR3 DNA is TGTGCCAGCTCACCAGACAGATCCTCTGGAAACACCATATATTTT. Translated: CASSPDRSSGNTIYF.

The chain links TRBV10-2 to TRBJ2-3, with TRBD1 identical over 7 bases. CDR1 and CDR2 from the germline V gene are WSHSY and SAAADI. V shed 7 bases and J 3 bases; nucleotides not matched to a gene: 10. The CDR3 extends over 15 amino acids. The CDR3 DNA is TGCGCCAGCACCAGGGGGACCCGAGGGACAGATACGCAGTATTTT. This translates into CASTRGTRGTDTQYF.

This clone was seen a few times. V is TRBV18 and J is TRBJ2-1, with D possibly matching TRBD1 (6 bases). Deletions cut 4 bases from V and 1 base from J, with 8 bases between. Per the germline V gene, CDR1 is KGHSH and CDR2 is LQKENI. The CDR3 contains 14 residues. In DNA, the CDR3 is TGTGCCAGCTCACTGGGGGCTTCCTACAATGAGCAGTTCTTC. This codes for CASSLGASYNEQFF.

V and J are TRBV11-2 and TRBJ2-7, with D possibly being TRBD1 (7 bases). Deletions cut 5 bases from V and 0 bases from J, with 11 bases between. There are 14 residues in the CDR3. The germline V gene has CDR1 SGHAT and CDR2 FQNNGV. CDR3 sequence: CASSPRDSSYEQYF. In nucleotides, the CDR3 is TGTGCCAGCAGCCCGCGGGACAGCTCCTACGAGCAGTACTTC.

This sequence joins TRBV7-9 and TRBJ2-3; the D is unclear. The CDR3 runs to 15 residues. The V gene lost 3 bases and the J gene lost 0 bases, with 10 bases spanning the gap. The germline V gene encodes CDR1 SEHNR and CDR2 FQNEAQ (reference sequence). The CDR3 here is CASSFDTASTDTQYF. The CDR3 region has the DNA TGTGCCAGCAGCTTCGACACCGCTAGCACAGATACGCAGTATTTT.

Only a few counts were recorded for this clone. The chain employs TRBV5-1 and TRBJ2-3, with a tentative D call TRBD1 (6 bases). The germline gives CDR1 SGHRS, CDR2 YFSETQ. The CDR3 has 15 amino acids. Trimming removed 1 base from V and 1 base from J, with 10 bases in between. The CDR3 DNA sequence: TGCGCCAGCAGCTTGAGGGGGAGAGGCACAGATACGCAGTATTTT. Translating it yields CASSLRGRGTDTQYF.

V is TRBV2 and J is TRBJ2-1; 7 bases are shared with TRBD1. Germline values: CDR1 SNHLY, CDR2 FYNNEI. The CDR3 is 14 residues long. Losses at the gene ends were 10 bases for V and 5 bases for J; bases not matched to a gene: 11. CDR3 residues: CATEDRIRDNEQFF. The CDR3 nucleotides are TGTGCCACCGAGGACAGGATTAGAGACAATGAGCAGTTCTTC.

This rearrangement joins TRBV6-5 to TRBJ2-2, with D maybe TRBD1 (6 bases). Trimming pared 8 bases from V and 6 bases from J, leaving 19 bases between. The CDR3 runs to 15 residues. CDR1 and CDR2 from the germline V gene are MNHEY and SVGAGI. Here the CDR3 DNA reads TGTGCCAGCCGCAGGGGCCCCACCTTGGCCGGGGAGCTGTTTTTT. As protein: CASRRGPTLAGELFF.

This sequence joins TRBV2 and TRBJ2-7, with TRBD2 as a possible D gene (5 bases). Per germline, CDR1 SNHLY and CDR2 FYNNEI. CDR3 length equals 15 residues. V lost 6 bases to trimming and J lost 3 bases, with 18 bases between them. The CDR3 protein is CASRVTGPGYYEQYF. For the CDR3, the DNA is TGTGCCAGCAGGGTAACTGGTCCGGGGTACTACGAGCAGTACTTC.